One sample yielded the 23 T cell receptor beta chains listed below, sequenced in a study of B cell selection in AIRE deficiency (dated by TCRdb to between 2019 and 2020). Library preparation employed the immunoSEQ multiplex PCR assay. TCRdb limited this immuneACCESS table to in-frame rearrangements with V and J called. A share of clones is missing; checked studies link under half to unresolved V genes, and the rest is unexplained. Here the sample has under 30,000 clones; nearly 97% occur a single time. The ten top clones hold 0.2% to 0.3% of the sample. Conventional CD4 T cells were sorted as cells that were CD4+CD127+. The sequencing sample was made of CD4+CD127+ conventional T cells sorted from PBMCs. The receptor source for this set is a human donor in good health.

This clone was recorded once. The chain has TRBV7-3 and TRBJ2-3, with D perhaps matching TRBD1 (5 bases). Trimming removed 2 bases at V and 4 bases at J, with 7 bases between. The CDR3 contains 13 residues. Germline CDR1 reads SGHTA; CDR2 reads FQGTGA. The CDR3 reads CASSLLGADTQYF. The CDR3 DNA follows: TGTGCCAGCAGCTTATTAGGGGCAGATACGCAGTATTTT.

V is TRBV29-1 and J is TRBJ2-6; 11 positions agree with TRBD1. Germline CDR1 SQVTM, CDR2 ANQGSEA. The CDR3 runs 17 residues. V lost 5 bases and J lost 1; bases outside the gene matches: 7. Here the CDR3 reads CSVPTGTGGSGANVLTF. CDR3 in DNA: TGCAGCGTTCCCACCGGGACAGGGGGTTCTGGGGCCAACGTCCTGACTTTC.

This sequence joins TRBV28 and TRBJ1-6, with D possibly matching TRBD1 (6 bases). The CDR3 contains 14 residues. With 6 bases removed from V and 3 bases from J, the gap between germline ends came to 9 bases. Per germline, CDR1 MDHEN and CDR2 SYDVKM. Here the CDR3 reads CASRATGYNSPLHF. Written as DNA, the CDR3 is TGTGCCAGCAGGGCGACAGGCTATAATTCACCCCTCCACTTT.

This rearrangement joins TRBV19 to TRBJ2-3; 7 bases are a match to TRBD2. Germline values: CDR1 LNHDA, CDR2 SQIVND (reference sequence). This CDR3 spans 16 amino acids. The V gene end was trimmed by 1 base and the J gene end by 2 bases; junction bases not matched to a gene: 6. The CDR3: CASSIAVGTTTDTQYF. The CDR3 nucleotides are TGTGCCAGTAGTATAGCGGTCGGGACTACCACAGATACGCAGTATTTT.

The rearrangement uses TRBV18 and TRBJ1-1, with D maybe TRBD1 (5 bases). The V and J ends lost 6 bases and 3 bases respectively, with 11 bases between them. This CDR3 is 13 amino acids long. The germline V gene has CDR1 KGHSH and CDR2 LQKENI. The DNA for the CDR3 is TGTGCCAGCTCCCAAGGGGTGGACACTGAAGCTTTCTTT. This translates into CASSQGVDTEAFF. The full variable domain, with the rest looked up from reference TRBV18 and TRBJ1-1, is NAGVMQNPRHLVRRRGQEARLRCSPMKGHSHVYWYRQLPEEGLKFMVYLQKENIIDESGMPKERFSAEFPKEGPSILRIQQVVRGDSAAYFCASSQGVDTEAFFGQGTRLTVV.

The chain uses TRBV6-1 and TRBJ1-1; 9 positions match TRBD1. V shed 6 bases, J shed 6 bases, and the junction held 8 bases outside the gene matches. The CDR3 loop spans 14 amino acids. Per the germline V gene, CDR1 is MNHNS and CDR2 is SASEGT. The chain's CDR3 is CASRETGGDPEAFF. The CDR3 DNA reads as TGTGCCAGCAGGGAAACAGGGGGCGATCCTGAAGCTTTCTTT.

V gene TRBV5-1 combines with J gene TRBJ2-5; D is possibly TRBD1 or TRBD2 (5 bases each). The V end was cut by 5 bases, the J end by 4 bases, with 18 bases between. Germline lookup yields CDR1 SGHRS and CDR2 YFSETQ. This CDR3 spans 15 amino acids. The CDR3 is CASSSSTGTRETQYF. The DNA of the CDR3 is TGCGCCAGCAGTTCATCTACCGGGACCAGAGAGACCCAGTACTTC.

The chain couples TRBV7-9 to TRBJ1-4; D is possibly TRBD1 (5 bases). This CDR3 comprises 11 residues. V lost 4 bases to trimming and J lost 11 bases, with 8 bases between them. Germline loops: CDR1 SEHNR, CDR2 FQNEAQ (reference sequence). As DNA, the CDR3 is TGTGCCAGCAGCTCGCGACAGAAACTGTTTTTT. It yields the protein CASSSRQKLFF.

V is TRBV5-5 and J is TRBJ2-3; D is unclear. Per the germline V gene, CDR1 is SGHKS and CDR2 is YYEKEE (reference sequence). Trimming cost V 1 base and J 2 bases, with 8 bases left between them. This CDR3 comprises 14 residues. For the CDR3, the DNA is TGTGCCAGCAGCTTGCGCGGCCCCACAGATACGCAGTATTTT. Encoded protein: CASSLRGPTDTQYF.

The chain is built from TRBV7-9 and TRBJ2-1; D is uncertain. This CDR3 spans 13 amino acids. V gave up 4 bases and J gave up 8 bases, with 12 bases separating them. Germline CDR1 reads SEHNR; CDR2 reads FQNEAQ (reference sequence). CDR3 DNA: TGTGCCAGCAGCTATTCAAGGCCCGATGAGCAGTTCTTC. This translates into CASSYSRPDEQFF.

The rearrangement joins TRBV5-1 to TRBJ2-7, with D maybe TRBD1 (6 bases). Trimming left V 0 bases short and J 5 bases short, with 15 bases between. Germline V gene sequence: CDR1 SGHRS, CDR2 YFSETQ. The CDR3 covers 15 residues. CDR3 DNA sequence: TGCGCCAGCAGCTTGGCCCTCGGGGCAGGGGACGAGCAGTACTTC. It is translated as CASSLALGAGDEQYF.

The DNA for the CDR3 is TGTGCCAGCTCCCGAGAGGGGCACGGCTACACCTTC. Translated, it gives CASSREGHGYTF. The V gene is TRBV6-6, the J gene TRBJ1-2; D is possibly TRBD1 (5 bases). Between the trimmed V and J ends, which lost 8 bases and 8 bases, there was a span of 15 bases. Germline V gene sequence: CDR1 MNHNY, CDR2 SVGAGI (reference sequence). The CDR3 runs 12 residues.

The gene calls are TRBV9 and TRBJ2-3; tentatively, D is TRBD1 (6 bases). CDR1 is SGDLS and CDR2 is YYNGEE in the germline V gene. CDR3 length equals 15 residues. Trimming took 3 bases from V and 0 from J, leaving 11 bases between them. In DNA form, the CDR3 reads TGTGCCAGCAGCGCGAGACAGGCTAGCACAGATACGCAGTATTTT. This translates into CASSARQASTDTQYF.

J is TRBJ2-7 and V is TRBV2, with TRBD2 matching 11 bases. The V gene end was trimmed by 6 bases and the J gene end by 7 bases; junction bases not matched to a gene: 8. Germline V lookup: CDR1 SNHLY, CDR2 FYNNEI. CDR3 length equals 14 residues. The CDR3 loop reads CASSTGTSGLEQYF. DNA for the CDR3: TGTGCCAGCAGCACCGGGACTAGCGGTCTGGAGCAGTACTTC.

This clone was recorded only once. This chain connects TRBV6-5 to TRBJ1-1; weak D call: TRBD1 (6 bases). Trimming pared 0 bases from V and 1 base from J, leaving 12 bases between. The CDR3 runs 16 residues. CDR1 MNHEY and CDR2 SVGAGI come from the germline V gene. The CDR3 nucleotides are TGTGCCAGCAGTTACTCGATACCGGGGGCGAACACTGAAGCTTTCTTT. This translates into CASSYSIPGANTEAFF.

This rearrangement joins TRBV7-3 to TRBJ2-3; no clear D gene. Germline CDR1 SGHTA, CDR2 FQGTGA. The V end was cut by 0 bases, the J end by 1 base, with 5 bases between. CDR3 size: 14 residues. Here the CDR3 reads CASSLTDRTDTQYF. The CDR3 DNA reads as TGTGCCAGCAGCTTAACGGACCGCACAGATACGCAGTATTTT.

The chain couples TRBV6-1 to TRBJ2-7, with D uncertain. This CDR3 has 12 residues. V dropped 2 bases and J dropped 7 bases, with 9 bases sitting between them. Germline V CDR1 and CDR2: MNHNS, SASEGT. DNA of the CDR3: TGTGCCAGCAGTGAAAGACGAGGTGAGCAGTACTTC. Translation gives CASSERRGEQYF.

This clone was detected once. The CDR3 DNA reads TGTGCCAGCTCACCTGACAGGGCGGATGAAAAACTGTTTTTT. It specifies CASSPDRADEKLFF. The chain couples TRBV18 to TRBJ1-4; 7 bases are a match to TRBD1. The length of the CDR3 is 14 residues. Germline trimming cut 3 bases from V and 6 bases from J; bases unmatched to any gene: 4. In germline, CDR1 is KGHSH, CDR2 LQKENI.

The rearrangement uses TRBV6-5 and TRBJ1-2; perhaps TRBD1 as D (5 bases). V was cut by 5 bases and J by 2 bases, with 12 bases left in between. This CDR3 spans 14 amino acids. Germline loops: CDR1 MNHEY, CDR2 SVGAGI. The chain's CDR3 is CASSVPQENYGYTF. In nucleotides, the CDR3 is TGTGCCAGCAGTGTCCCACAGGAAAACTATGGCTACACCTTC.

Written as DNA, the CDR3 is TGCGCCAGCAGCCAGACAGTGCCGAACACTGAAGCTTTCTTT. This translates into CASSQTVPNTEAFF. The genes are TRBV10-2 and TRBJ1-1, with D maybe TRBD1 (5 bases). Germline V gene data show CDR1 as WSHSY and CDR2 as SAAADI. This CDR3 is 14 amino acids long. V was clipped by 6 bases and J by 1 base, with 12 bases between them.

The genes are TRBV6-5 and TRBJ2-7; D unresolved. The CDR3 is 11 amino acids. V lost 8 bases and J lost 3, with 8 bases in between. Germline lookup yields CDR1 MNHEY and CDR2 SVGAGI. The CDR3 protein is CASWKGYEQYF. DNA of the CDR3: TGTGCCAGCTGGAAGGGCTACGAGCAGTACTTC.

V is TRBV10-3 and J is TRBJ1-2; 7 nucleotides align to TRBD1. The V and J ends lost 0 bases and 7 bases, in that order; junction bases with no gene match: 11. This CDR3 region has 16 residues. CDR1 is ENHRY, CDR2 SYGVKD, per germline. The CDR3 sequence is CAISESTGTAGSGYTF. CDR3 nucleotide sequence: TGTGCCATCAGTGAGTCGACCGGGACAGCGGGGAGTGGCTACACCTTC.

V gene TRBV7-8 combines with J gene TRBJ2-3; possible D gene TRBD2, 6 bases. This CDR3 has 14 residues. Germline loops: CDR1 SGHVS, CDR2 FQNEAQ. Trimming took 3 bases from V and 2 from J, leaving 9 bases between them. The CDR3 sequence is CASSFPGVTDTQYF. CDR3 DNA sequence: TGTGCCAGCAGCTTCCCGGGAGTCACAGATACGCAGTATTTT. The whole variable domain, filled in from reference TRBV7-8 and TRBJ2-3, reads GAGVSQSPRYKVAKRGQDVALRCDPISGHVSLFWYQQALGQGPEFLTYFQNEAQLDKSGLPSDRFFAERPEGSVSTLKIQRTQQEDSAVYLCASSFPGVTDTQYFGPGTRLTVL.